These 9 T cell receptor beta chains were all obtained from the same sample, sequenced in a study of blood T cell repertoires in COVID-19. Method: immunoSEQ multiplex PCR; TCRdb's copy keeps in-frame clones and lacks some. Among roughly 150,000 clones listed, roughly four fifths were seen once. Sequenced: peripheral blood. These TCRs come from a woman over 75 with acute or convalescent COVID-19.

The rearrangement links TRBV7-8 to TRBJ2-3; the D gene is possibly TRBD2 (7 bases). V gave up 2 bases and J gave up 1 base, with 16 bases separating them. CDR3 size: 17 residues. Germline lookup yields CDR1 SGHVS and CDR2 FQNEAQ. CDR3: CASSLYVRGARTDTQYF. CDR3 sequence (DNA): TGTGCCAGCAGCTTATATGTCCGGGGGGCTCGCACAGATACGCAGTATTTT. Variable domain in full (rest from reference TRBV7-8 and TRBJ2-3): GAGVSQSPRYKVAKRGQDVALRCDPISGHVSLFWYQQALGQGPEFLTYFQNEAQLDKSGLPSDRFFAERPEGSVSTLKIQRTQQEDSAVYLCASSLYVRGARTDTQYFGPGTRLTVL.

The chain is built from TRBV6-4 and TRBJ1-2, with a possible D match to TRBD1 (6 bases). The CDR3 is 14 residues long. CDR1 and CDR2 from the germline V gene are MRHNA and SNTAGT. The germline V and J ends were trimmed by 5 bases and 4 bases, with 14 bases remaining between them. The CDR3 region is CASSRRTACYGYTF. In DNA form, the CDR3 reads TGTGCCAGCAGTCGAAGGACAGCCTGCTATGGCTACACCTTC.

The DNA of the CDR3 is TGTGCCAGTAGTGAGGTGGGAGGGACCCAGTACTTC. This sequence encodes CASSEVGGTQYF. The chain links TRBV19 to TRBJ2-5; possibly TRBD2 for D (6 bases). The CDR3 length is 12 residues. CDR1 is LNHDA, CDR2 SQIVND, per germline (reference sequence). Trimming shortened V by 5 bases and J by 7 bases, and 11 bases separated the two germline ends.

The rearrangement uses TRBV4-2 and TRBJ1-4; 8 bases match TRBD1. This CDR3 region has 19 residues. In germline, CDR1 is LGHNA, CDR2 YNFKEQ. V lost 0 bases to trimming and J lost 2 bases; unmatched junction nucleotides: 11. CDR3 in DNA: TGTGCCAGCAGCCAAGAACCCATGTCAGGGGGCCAGACTAATGAAAAACTGTTTTTT. Its protein product is CASSQEPMSGGQTNEKLFF.

The chain joins TRBV6-5 to TRBJ1-1, with a possible D match to TRBD1 (6 bases). The V end lost 0 bases, the J end lost 3 bases, and 11 bases lay between the germline ends. The CDR3 consists of 15 residues. Germline values: CDR1 MNHEY, CDR2 SVGAGI. As DNA, the CDR3 is TGTGCCAGCAGTTACTCGGACAGTACCTACACTGAAGCTTTCTTT. Encoded protein: CASSYSDSTYTEAFF.

The chain has TRBV5-8 and TRBJ2-1; no clear D. The CDR3 covers 11 residues. The V end lost 3 bases, the J end lost 4 bases, and 2 bases lay between the germline ends. Germline CDR1 reads SGHTS; CDR2 reads YDEGEE. CDR3 nucleotides: TGTGCCAGCAGCTCTTACAATGAGCAGTTCTTC. This translates into CASSSYNEQFF. Complete variable domain (other parts from reference TRBV5-8 and TRBJ2-1): EAGVTQSPTHLIKTRGQQATLRCSPISGHTSVYWYQQALGLGLQFLLWYDEGEERNRGNFPPRFSGRQFPNYSSELNVNALELEDSALYLCASSSYNEQFFGPGTRLTVL.

V gene TRBV28 combines with J gene TRBJ2-7, with TRBD1 matching 11 bases. Germline-derived CDR1 and CDR2 are MDHEN and SYDVKM. V lost 7 bases, J lost 2 bases, and 7 bases stayed unmatched. This CDR3 is built from 15 residues. Here the CDR3 DNA reads TGTGCCAGCAAAATAGGGGGACAGGGGGCCTACGAGCAGTACTTC. Translating gives CASKIGGQGAYEQYF. The whole variable domain, filled in from reference TRBV28 and TRBJ2-7, reads DVKVTQSSRYLVKRTGEKVFLECVQDMDHENMFWYRQDPGLGLRLIYFSYDVKMKEKGDIPEGYSVSREKKERFSLILESASTNQTSMYLCASKIGGQGAYEQYFGPGTRLTVT.

The chain recombines TRBV4-3 with TRBJ1-1; D gene uncertain. The germline gives CDR1 LGHNA, CDR2 YSLEER. This CDR3 is built from 14 residues. V was trimmed by 2 bases and J by 1 base, leaving 8 bases between them. CDR3 coding DNA: TGCGCCAGCAGCCAAACCACAGCGAACACTGAAGCTTTCTTT. Encoded protein: CASSQTTANTEAFF.

The rearrangement joins TRBV30 to TRBJ2-5; D call uncertain. Germline V CDR1 and CDR2: GTSNPN, SVGIG (reference sequence). The CDR3 is made up of 13 amino acids. V was trimmed by 0 bases and J by 5 bases, leaving 10 bases between them. CDR3 coding DNA: TGTGCCTGGAGTGTACTTTTTCGGGAGACCCAGTACTTC. As protein: CAWSVLFRETQYF.